The 28 T cell receptor beta chains reported below all come from one sample, sequenced in a study of T cells in Graves' hyperthyroidism and ophthalmopathy. Amplification of TCR beta CDR3 regions used RNA as the template. RT-PCR in the first round (using the HTBI primer set) targeted the TCR CDR3. TCRdb itself ran the multiplex PCR reads through MiXCR, one entry per CDR3 protein. The profile shows almost 600,000 distinct CDR3 sequences, more than 45% of them singletons. Sequences were obtained from peripheral blood or thyroid tissue (not recorded which). The receptor source for this set is a young woman with Graves' hyperthyroidism.

The V call is TRBV14, the J call TRBJ2-5; D is uncertain. The germline V gene encodes CDR1 SGHDN and CDR2 FVKESK. The ends were cut back, 1 base at V and 2 bases at J, with 11 bases in the middle. The CDR3 contains 15 residues. This CDR3 is CASSQVTSQQETQYF. In nucleotides, the CDR3 is TGTGCCAGCAGCCAAGTAACCAGCCAACAAGAGACCCAGTACTTC.

The sample holds one count of this clonotype. V gene TRBV25-1 combines with J gene TRBJ2-5; D tentatively fits TRBD1 or TRBD2 (6 bases each). V lost 7 bases, J lost 5 bases, and 20 bases lay in between. The CDR3 is made up of 15 amino acids. Germline V gives CDR1 MGHDK, CDR2 SYGVNS. The CDR3 region has the DNA TGTGCCAGCAAGGAGGGGGTCGCCGGGTGGGAGACCCAGTACTTC. Its translation: CASKEGVAGWETQYF. Supplemented by reference TRBV25-1 and TRBJ2-5, the full variable domain reads EADIYQTPRYLVIGTGKKITLECSQTMGHDKMYWYQQDPGMELHLIHYSYGVNSTEKGDLSSESTVSRIRTEHFPLTLESARPSHTSQYLCASKEGVAGWETQYFGPGTRLLVL.

This chain joins TRBV25-1 and TRBJ1-2; maybe TRBD1 (5 bases). CDR1 is MGHDK, CDR2 SYGVNS, per germline. This CDR3 has 12 residues. V gave up 8 bases and J gave up 6 bases, with 13 bases separating them. CDR3 nucleotides: TGTGCCAGCGTTGAATGGGGCGATGGCTACACCTTC. Translated: CASVEWGDGYTF.

The rearrangement links TRBV29-1 to TRBJ2-7; D is possibly TRBD1 or TRBD2 (5 bases each). This CDR3 comprises 15 residues. Trimming stripped 6 bases from V and 5 bases from J, with 23 bases between. CDR1 is SQVTM and CDR2 is ANQGSEA in the germline V gene. This CDR3 reads CSVYVGPGIFNEQYF. The CDR3, as DNA: TGCAGCGTGTACGTGGGGCCCGGGATCTTTAACGAGCAGTACTTC.

The genes are TRBV6-1 and TRBJ1-2; 11 nucleotides align to TRBD1. Germline trimming cut 8 bases from V and 4 bases from J; bases unmatched to any gene: 12. CDR1 and CDR2 (germline): MNHNS, SASEGT. CDR3 length equals 16 residues. CDR3 region: CASPREDRGLSYGYTF. The CDR3 DNA reads as TGTGCCAGCCCTAGGGAGGACAGGGGGCTTAGCTATGGCTACACCTTC.

Ten or more counts support this clonotype. The rearrangement links TRBV27 to TRBJ2-5; D is unclear. The CDR3 consists of 14 residues. Germline CDR1 MNHEY, CDR2 SMNVEV (reference sequence). V lost 6 bases, J lost 2 bases, and 13 bases lay in between. CDR3 sequence: CASSPSNLQETQYF. CDR3 DNA: TGTGCCAGCAGCCCCTCGAATCTACAAGAGACCCAGTACTTC.

V and J are TRBV14 and TRBJ1-6; perhaps TRBD1 as D (6 bases). Between the trimmed V and J ends, which lost 3 bases and 3 bases, there was a span of 12 bases. Germline lookup yields CDR1 SGHDN and CDR2 FVKESK. The CDR3 contains 16 residues. CDR3 in DNA: TGTGCCAGCAGCCACTTCGACAGGCTCTATAATTCACCCCTCCACTTT. Amino acid sequence: CASSHFDRLYNSPLHF.

In this sample, this clonotype turned up a few times. The J gene is TRBJ1-3, the V gene TRBV19; D remains unclear. The CDR3 is made up of 15 amino acids. Germline loops: CDR1 LNHDA, CDR2 SQIVND (reference sequence). The V end lost 7 bases, the J end lost 0 bases, and 13 bases lay between the germline ends. The chain's CDR3 is CASTRRRSSGNTIYF. CDR3 DNA sequence: TGTGCCAGTACCCGAAGGCGGAGCTCTGGAAACACCATATATTTT.

This clonotype was counted at least ten times. The chain uses TRBV5-4 and TRBJ1-4; D possibly corresponds to TRBD1 (5 bases). Trimming stripped 0 bases from V and 5 bases from J, with 11 bases between. Germline V gene data show CDR1 as SGHNT and CDR2 as YYREEE (reference sequence). This CDR3 region has 15 residues. CDR3 sequence (DNA): TGTGCCAGCAGCTTGGCCTTAGGGGCGAATGAAAAACTGTTTTTT. It yields the protein CASSLALGANEKLFF.

This clonotype has just a few counts. The chain combines TRBV4-1 with TRBJ2-7; TRBD2 matches 12 bases. With 4 bases clipped from V and 5 bases from J, the junction kept 18 bases outside the gene matches. The CDR3 length is 19 residues. Germline V gene sequence: CDR1 MGHRA, CDR2 YSYEKL. The CDR3 sequence: CASSLPKEGYLAGGDEQYF. The CDR3 region has the DNA TGCGCCAGCAGCCTCCCTAAAGAGGGGTATCTAGCGGGAGGGGACGAGCAGTACTTC.

The genes are TRBV2 and TRBJ2-7; TRBD2 matches at 8 bases. The germline gives CDR1 SNHLY, CDR2 FYNNEI. V shed 4 bases, J shed 3 bases, and the junction held 11 bases outside the gene matches. The CDR3 totals 16 residues. The CDR3 protein is CASSATVWSGGYEQYF. In DNA form, the CDR3 reads TGTGCCAGCAGTGCGACAGTATGGAGCGGGGGCTACGAGCAGTACTTC. The full variable domain, completed using reference TRBV2 and TRBJ2-7, is EPEVTQTPSHQVTQMGQEVILRCVPISNHLYFYWYRQILGQKVEFLVSFYNNEISEKSEIFDDQFSVERPDGSNFTLKIRSTKLEDSAMYFCASSATVWSGGYEQYFGPGTRLTVT.

This clonotype was detected ten times or more. The chain employs TRBV6-1 and TRBJ1-2; 7 bases match TRBD1. This CDR3 has 16 residues. The V and J ends lost 4 bases and 8 bases, in that order; junction bases with no gene match: 16. Germline V gene lookup returns CDR1 MNHNS and CDR2 SASEGT. CDR3 region: CASSGGQASHEYGYTF. CDR3 DNA: TGTGCCAGCAGTGGAGGACAGGCATCGCACGAATACGGCTACACCTTC.

This clonotype has at least ten counts. This chain links TRBV30 with TRBJ1-1, with 8 bases matching TRBD1. The trim removed 1 base at V and 1 base at J, leaving 5 bases unmatched. Germline loops: CDR1 GTSNPN, CDR2 SVGIG (reference sequence). The CDR3 has 15 residues. CDR3 sequence: CAWSEAGTGNTEAFF. As DNA, the CDR3 is TGTGCCTGGAGTGAAGCCGGGACAGGGAACACTGAAGCTTTCTTT.

The J gene is TRBJ2-1, the V gene TRBV10-3; TRBD2 might be the D (5 bases). CDR1 is ENHRY, CDR2 SYGVKD, per germline. V was trimmed by 10 bases and J by 8 bases, leaving 18 bases between them. The CDR3 consists of 13 residues. CDR3 nucleotides: TGTGCCACCAGAGACCAACCCGGGGATGAGCAGTTCTTC. Protein product: CATRDQPGDEQFF.

The genes are TRBV6-5 and TRBJ2-7, with TRBD1 matching over 8 bases. The J segment lost 4 bases and the V segment lost 5 bases, leaving 13 bases of the junction unmatched. This CDR3 comprises 16 residues. CDR1 MNHEY and CDR2 SVGAGI come from the germline V gene. DNA for the CDR3: TGTGCCAGCAGTCAGGAGGCCGGGACAGGACAATACGAGCAGTACTTC. Translating gives CASSQEAGTGQYEQYF.

This clonotype was seen just once. The chain couples TRBV2 to TRBJ2-1; 8 bases align to TRBD2. CDR3 length: 16 residues. With V trimmed by 5 bases and J by 5 bases, 11 bases remained unmatched. The germline gives CDR1 SNHLY, CDR2 FYNNEI. CDR3 loop: CASSSPTGRGHNEQFF. The CDR3, as DNA: TGTGCCAGCAGTTCCCCGACCGGGAGGGGCCACAATGAGCAGTTCTTC.

This clonotype showed up just once. CDR3 sequence: CASMTGSNTEAFF. In DNA form, the CDR3 reads TGTGCCAGCATGACAGGGTCGAACACTGAAGCTTTCTTT. The genes are TRBV25-1 and TRBJ1-1; 7 nucleotides line up with TRBD1. Germline assignment: CDR1 MGHDK and CDR2 SYGVNS. With 7 bases clipped from V and 1 base from J, the junction kept 3 bases outside the gene matches. The CDR3 totals 13 residues.

The genes are TRBV29-1 and TRBJ2-7; TRBD2 agrees at 12 bases. This CDR3 has 11 residues. Germline CDR1 and CDR2: SQVTM and ANQGSEA. Trimming at V came to 7 bases and at J to 5 bases, leaving 0 bases not matched to a gene. CDR3 residues: CSGLAGDEQYF. CDR3 DNA: TGCAGCGGACTAGCGGGAGACGAGCAGTACTTC.

Remarks on this clonotype: A read error may be the cause here, since a much bigger clone is one base away. The chain couples TRBV7-8 to TRBJ2-7; no clear D gene. Germline V gives CDR1 SGHVS, CDR2 FQNEAQ. The CDR3 spans 11 residues. The CDR3 sequence is CTSRDRVEQYF. The CDR3 DNA reads as TGTACCAGCAGAGATCGGGTCGAGCAGTACTTC.

Ten or more counts support this clonotype. The chain joins TRBV12-3 or TRBV12-4 to TRBJ2-1; D remains unclear. The CDR3 consists of 14 residues. V was shortened by 4 bases and J by 9 bases, with 16 bases between the two germline ends. CDR3 DNA: TGTGCCAGCAGTTACAATCGATTTGTCGGTGAGCAGTTCTTC. Translation gives CASSYNRFVGEQFF.

As for this clonotype: A much larger clone differs from this one at a single base, so this may be a read error. CDR3 region: CAGRGLATLYEQYF. As DNA, the CDR3 is TGTGCCGGCAGAGGACTAGCCACTTTATACGAGCAGTACTTC. The chain uses TRBV12-3 or TRBV12-4 and TRBJ2-7; 8 nucleotides agree with TRBD2. The CDR3 has 14 residues.

This clonotype has ten or more counts. This sequence joins TRBV30 and TRBJ1-5; 10 bases are a match to TRBD1. Trimming removed 2 bases from V and 6 bases from J; junction bases left unmatched: 4. The V gene's germline CDR1 is GTSNPN and CDR2 SVGIG (reference sequence). The CDR3 runs 14 residues. CDR3 nucleotide sequence: TGTGCCTGGAGTCCGGGACAGGGGAGTCAGCCCCAGCATTTT. This sequence encodes CAWSPGQGSQPQHF.

This clonotype showed up many times. The chain carries TRBV12-3 or TRBV12-4 and TRBJ1-5; the match to TRBD1 covers 10 bases. After removal of 6 bases from V and 3 bases from J, the junction contained 2 bases not matched to a gene. The CDR3 length is 14 residues. The DNA for the CDR3 is TGTGCCAGCAGCGGGACAGGGGTCAATCAGCCCCAGCATTTT. Residues: CASSGTGVNQPQHF.

As to this clonotype: Compared with germline, one end of the junction differs, possibly owing to a read error. The rearrangement links TRBV5-5 to TRBJ2-5; 9 bases align to TRBD2. The CDR3 runs to 11 residues. Looked up from germline, CDR1 is SGHKS and CDR2 is YYEKEE (reference sequence). CDR3: CASSLGLAEFF. CDR3 bases: TGTGCCAGCAGCTTGGGACTAGCGGAGTTCTTC. Filled out from reference TRBV5-5 and TRBJ2-5, the complete variable domain reads DAGVTQSPTHLIKTRGQQVTLRCSPISGHKSVSWYQQVLGQGPQFIFQYYEKEERGRGNFPDRFSARQFPNYSSELNVNALLLGDSALYLCASSLGLAEFFGPGTRLLVL.

The rearrangement links TRBV9 to TRBJ2-3; 8 bases agree with TRBD1. V trimming: 3 bases; J trimming: 5 bases; junction bases outside the gene matches: 5. The germline CDR1 and CDR2 sequences are SGDLS and YYNGEE. The CDR3 is 14 amino acids. CDR3 amino acids: CASSAGDRGDTQYF. The CDR3 DNA reads TGTGCCAGCAGCGCCGGAGACAGGGGAGATACGCAGTATTTT. Full variable domain (rest looked up from reference TRBV9 and TRBJ2-3): DSGVTQTPKHLITATGQRVTLRCSPRSGDLSVYWYQQSLDQGLQFLIQYYNGEERAKGNILERFSAQQFPDLHSELNLSSLELGDSALYFCASSAGDRGDTQYFGPGTRLTVL.

The sample holds a few counts of this clonotype. The chain carries TRBV18 and TRBJ1-6; D is ambiguous. Trimming took 1 base from V and 8 from J, leaving 15 bases between them. CDR1 is KGHSH and CDR2 is LQKENI in the germline V gene. The CDR3 loop spans 16 amino acids. DNA for the CDR3: TGTGCCAGCTCACCACGTTTCGAGGGAGAGGATTCACCCCTCCACTTT. Translated: CASSPRFEGEDSPLHF.

In the case of this clonotype: Since a much larger clone is just one base distant, this may be a read error. The rearrangement uses TRBV2 and TRBJ2-7, with 8 nucleotides matching TRBD1. The CDR3 loop spans 13 amino acids. The V segment lost 4 bases and the J segment 3 bases; nucleotides outside the gene matches: 2. Per the germline V gene, CDR1 is SNHLY and CDR2 is FYNNEI. Written as DNA, the CDR3 is TGTGCCAGCAGTGGGACAGGGAACTACGAGCAGTACTTC. It specifies CASSGTGNYEQYF.

The V and J genes are TRBV5-1 and TRBJ2-2, with D perhaps matching TRBD2 (6 bases). The ends were cut back, 2 bases at V and 3 bases at J, with 8 bases in the middle. The CDR3 is made up of 14 amino acids. Germline loops: CDR1 SGHRS, CDR2 YFSETQ. The CDR3 loop reads CASSLGGDTGELFF. The CDR3 DNA sequence: TGCGCCAGCAGCTTAGGCGGGGACACCGGGGAGCTGTTTTTT.